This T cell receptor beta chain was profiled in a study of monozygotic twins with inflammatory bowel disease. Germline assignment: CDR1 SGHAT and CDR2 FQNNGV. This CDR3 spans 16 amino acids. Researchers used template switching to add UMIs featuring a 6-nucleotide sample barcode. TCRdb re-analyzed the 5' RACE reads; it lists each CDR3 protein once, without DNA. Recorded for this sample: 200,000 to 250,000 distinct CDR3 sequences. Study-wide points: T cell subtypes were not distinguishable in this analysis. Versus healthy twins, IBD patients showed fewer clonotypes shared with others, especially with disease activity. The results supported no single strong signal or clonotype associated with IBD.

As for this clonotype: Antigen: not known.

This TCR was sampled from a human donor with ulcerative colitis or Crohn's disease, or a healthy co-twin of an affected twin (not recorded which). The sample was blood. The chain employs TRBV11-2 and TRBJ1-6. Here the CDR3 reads CASSPRGEGYNSPLHF.